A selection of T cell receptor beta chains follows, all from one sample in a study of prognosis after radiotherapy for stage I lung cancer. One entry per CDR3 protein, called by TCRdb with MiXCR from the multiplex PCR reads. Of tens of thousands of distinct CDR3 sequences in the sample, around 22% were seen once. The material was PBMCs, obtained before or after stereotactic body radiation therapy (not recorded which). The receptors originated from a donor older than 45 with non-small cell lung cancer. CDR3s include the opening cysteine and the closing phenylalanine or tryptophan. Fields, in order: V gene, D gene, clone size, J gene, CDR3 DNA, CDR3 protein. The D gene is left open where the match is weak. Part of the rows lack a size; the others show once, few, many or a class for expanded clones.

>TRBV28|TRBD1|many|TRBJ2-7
TGTGCCAGCGGTTCGTCGGGACAGAGAATCTCCTACGAGCAGTACTTC
CASGSSGQRISYEQYF
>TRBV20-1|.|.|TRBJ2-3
TGCAGTGCTACCAAGCCCCCCACAGATACGCAGTATTTT
CSATKPPTDTQYF
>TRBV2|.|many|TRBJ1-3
TGTGCCAGCAGCGTTCGAAAAAACACCATATATTTT
CASSVRKNTIYF
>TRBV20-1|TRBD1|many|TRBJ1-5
TGCAGTGCTAGCCGCCAGCAGGGGGGCAATCAGCCCCAGCATTTT
CSASRQQGGNQPQHF
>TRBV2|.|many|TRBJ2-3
TGTGCCAGCAGATTCGGGCCCAGCACAGATACGCAGTATTTT
CASRFGPSTDTQYF
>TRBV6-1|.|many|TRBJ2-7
TGTGCCTTCCCAGAGCTGTACTACGAGCAGTACTTC
CAFPELYYEQYF
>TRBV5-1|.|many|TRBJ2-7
TGCGCCAGCAGCTTGGGCGGGGGCCGCATCATCGAGCAGTACTTC
CASSLGGGRIIEQYF
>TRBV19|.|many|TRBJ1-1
TGTGCCAGTAGCCGACCTCGGCGTCTGGGGGGAAACACTGAAGCTTTCTTT
CASSRPRRLGGNTEAFF
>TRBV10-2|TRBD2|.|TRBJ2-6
TGCGCCAGCAGTGAGTCTTGGTCCCGGGGGGTCCCCTCTGGGGCCAACGTCCTGACTTTC
CASSESWSRGVPSGANVLTF
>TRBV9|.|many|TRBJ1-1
TGTGCCAGCAGCGTAGAGGACAGCAGGAACACTGAAGCTTTCTTT
CASSVEDSRNTEAFF
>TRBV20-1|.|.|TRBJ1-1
TGCAGTGGGGGGGGCTTCACTGAAGCTTTCTTT
CSGGGFTEAFF
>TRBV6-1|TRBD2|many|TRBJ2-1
TGTGCCAGCAGGCTGACTGGGACTAGCGGTTACAATGAGCAGTTCTTC
CASRLTGTSGYNEQFF
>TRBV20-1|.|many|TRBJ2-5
TGCAGTGCTAGAGATCAAGGGATTGGGACCCAGTACTTC
CSARDQGIGTQYF
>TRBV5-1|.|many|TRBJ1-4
TGCGCCAGCAGCTTGACAGGTGAAAAACTGTTTTTT
CASSLTGEKLFF
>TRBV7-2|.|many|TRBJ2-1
TGTGCCAGCAGCCAGACGTCGGAGGAGCAGTTCTTC
CASSQTSEEQFF
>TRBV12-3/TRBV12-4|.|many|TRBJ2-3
TGTGCCAGCAGTTTGGACCGACCCCCAGATACGCAGTATTTT
CASSLDRPPDTQYF
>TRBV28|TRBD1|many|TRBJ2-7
TGTGCCAGCAAGGAGGACAGGGGGCTGTACTACGAGCAGTACTTC
CASKEDRGLYYEQYF
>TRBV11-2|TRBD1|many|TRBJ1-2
TGTGCCAGCAGCTTAGGATCGGGACAGGGGGCCCACTATGGCTACACCTTC
CASSLGSGQGAHYGYTF
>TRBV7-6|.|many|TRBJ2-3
TGTGCCAGCAGCTCGAGCACAGATACGCAGTATTTT
CASSSSTDTQYF
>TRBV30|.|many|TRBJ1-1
TGTGCCTGGAGTAGACTCCGGGAAGCTTTCTTT
CAWSRLREAFF
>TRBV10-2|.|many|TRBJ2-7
TGCGCCAGCAGTGCTTTAGACTTGGGCGAGCAGTACTTC
CASSALDLGEQYF
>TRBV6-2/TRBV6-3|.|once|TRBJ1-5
TGTGCCAACAGTTACTCGAACTGGGGGGAAAGCAATCAGCCCCAGCATTTT
CANSYSNWGESNQPQHF
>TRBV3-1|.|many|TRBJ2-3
TGTGCCAGCAGCCCCCTGGGGGGCTGGGGCACAGATACGCAGTATTTT
CASSPLGGWGTDTQYF
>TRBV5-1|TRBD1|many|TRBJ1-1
TGCGCCAGCAGCTGGCCCCGGGACAGGGGTGAGAACACTGAAGCTTTCTTT
CASSWPRDRGENTEAFF
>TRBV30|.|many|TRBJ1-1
TGTGCCTGGAGTGAAATCCCTGAAGCTTTCTTT
CAWSEIPEAFF
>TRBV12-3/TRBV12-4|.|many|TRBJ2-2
TGTGCCAGCAGTTTATTCAACGGGGGAGTCGGGGAGCTGTTTTTT
CASSLFNGGVGELFF
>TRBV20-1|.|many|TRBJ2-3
TGCAGTGCTATAGATACAGCTAGCACAGATACGCAGTATTTT
CSAIDTASTDTQYF
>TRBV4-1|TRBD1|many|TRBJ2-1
TGCGCCAGCAGCCAAGAGGATGGGACAGGAGTGTTCTTC
CASSQEDGTGVFF
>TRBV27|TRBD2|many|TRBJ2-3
TGTGCCAGCAGCCCATATAGCGGGAGCACAGATACGCAGTATTTT
CASSPYSGSTDTQYF
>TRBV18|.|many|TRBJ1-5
TGTGCCAGCTCACAGACAGCATTGGATAGCAATCAGCCCCAGCATTTT
CASSQTALDSNQPQHF
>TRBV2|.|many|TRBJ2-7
TGTGCCAGCAGGGCACTAGCAGACGAGCAGTACTTC
CASRALADEQYF
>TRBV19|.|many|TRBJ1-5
TGTGCCAGTAGTATTTTAGGGGCCTTCAATCAGCCCCAGCATTTT
CASSILGAFNQPQHF
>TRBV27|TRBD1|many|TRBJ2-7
TGTGCCAGCAGTTTAGGACAGGGAAACGAGCAGTACTTC
CASSLGQGNEQYF